A single TCR beta chain is shown here with its context. Its antigen is as yet unknown. The V end lost 0 bases, the J end lost 3 bases, and 6 bases lay between the germline ends. Germline-derived CDR1 and CDR2 are SGHRS and YFSETQ. This CDR3 spans 14 amino acids. Treatment given: 15 Gy SBRT to primary tumor, nephrectomy 4 weeks later. The tumor was a clear cell renal cell carcinoma. The assay was immunoSEQ multiplex PCR, and TCRdb's table has in-frame clones only and misses some. This sample has 15,000 to 20,000 clones, with 55% found just once. This sample is drawn from a study of radiation and T cells in renal cell carcinoma. Study findings and constraints: Dominant CDR3 motifs were more common in irradiated tumors than controls.

This chain connects TRBV5-1 to TRBJ2-2, with D possibly matching TRBD1 (6 bases). The sample was tumor tissue, taken from a patient whose treatment included radiotherapy and nephrectomy. The TCR was taken from a man in his forties or fifties with renal cell carcinoma. DNA of the CDR3: TGCGCCAGCAGCTTGGCAGGGGACACCGGGGAGCTGTTTTTT. Translation gives CASSLAGDTGELFF. The variable domain in full, completed from reference TRBV5-1 and TRBJ2-2, reads KAGVTQTPRYLIKTRGQQVTLSCSPISGHRSVSWYQQTPGQGLQFLFEYFSETQRNKGNFPGRFSGRQFSNSRSEMNVSTLELGDSALYLCASSLAGDTGELFFGEGSRLTVL.